A selection of T cell receptor beta chains follows, all from one sample in a study of blood T cell repertoires in COVID-19. The protocol was immunoSEQ multiplex PCR, while the TCRdb copy is restricted to in-frame clones and leaves out a portion. The data show over 200,000 clones, more than 70% seen once. Sequencing was performed on peripheral blood. These receptors came from a woman aged 55-70 years with acute or convalescent COVID-19. Each CDR3 is given with its conserved first and last residue. A D gene is named only where the DNA matches it firmly. The size entry is marked missing in some rows and otherwise reads once, few, many or a size class.

D: NA; V: TRBV23-1; J: TRBJ1-2; size: NA; DNA: TGCGCCAGCAGTCCGGCAGGGTATAACTATGGCTACACCTTC; CDR3: CASSPAGYNYGYTF
D: NA; V: TRBV20-1; J: TRBJ1-1; size: NA; DNA: TGCAGGGCTTCAGCGGGCGAAGCTTTCTTT; CDR3: CRASAGEAFF
D: NA; V: TRBV11-2; J: TRBJ1-3; size: NA; DNA: TGTGCCAGCAGCTTAGCCTCCCAGGGTCCTGGAAACACCATATATTTT; CDR3: CASSLASQGPGNTIYF
D: TRBD2; V: TRBV24-1; J: TRBJ2-5; size: NA; DNA: TGTGCCACCGGAAATGCAGCGGGGCCGGAGACCCAGTACTTC; CDR3: CATGNAAGPETQYF
D: NA; V: TRBV18; J: TRBJ1-5; size: few; DNA: TGTGCCAGCTCACCACCAGGGGGTGGTGGCAATCAGCCCCAGCATTTT; CDR3: CASSPPGGGGNQPQHF
D: NA; V: TRBV4-1; J: TRBJ2-7; size: NA; DNA: TGCGCCAGCAGCCCCCACGGTTCGGTTTACGAGCAGTACTTC; CDR3: CASSPHGSVYEQYF
D: NA; V: TRBV19; J: TRBJ2-7; size: NA; DNA: TGTGCCAGTAGTATTTATCAGGGGTCCGGCTCCGAGCAGTACTTC; CDR3: CASSIYQGSGSEQYF
D: NA; V: TRBV5-5; J: TRBJ1-5; size: NA; DNA: TGTGCCAGCAGCCCCGGGGCAGGGAGGAATCAGCCCCAGCATTTT; CDR3: CASSPGAGRNQPQHF
D: TRBD1; V: TRBV19; J: TRBJ1-1; size: NA; DNA: TGTGCCAGTAAACCACAGGGGTCGAACACTGAAGCTTTCTTT; CDR3: CASKPQGSNTEAFF
D: TRBD2; V: TRBV20-1; J: TRBJ2-3; size: NA; DNA: TGCAGTGCTAGTACGCCTAGCGGGACCCAAGGAGCGGTCACAGATACGCAGTATTTT; CDR3: CSASTPSGTQGAVTDTQYF
D: NA; V: TRBV3-1/TRBV3-2; J: TRBJ1-5; size: NA; DNA: TGTGCCAGCAGCCGAACAAATTCTAATCAGCCCCAGCATTTT; CDR3: CASSRTNSNQPQHF
D: NA; V: TRBV14; J: TRBJ2-7; size: few; DNA: TGTGCCAGCAGCCCTCGGACTCTATACTACGAGCAGTACTTC; CDR3: CASSPRTLYYEQYF
D: NA; V: TRBV9; J: TRBJ2-3; size: NA; DNA: TGTGCCAGCAGCGTAGAGTGGGGGGCTAGCGGATCTTCTAGCACAGATACGCAGTATTTT; CDR3: CASSVEWGASGSSSTDTQYF
D: TRBD1; V: TRBV18; J: TRBJ2-6; size: once; DNA: TGTGCCAGCTCACCACAGAGGACAGGGGCTGGGGCCAACGTCCTGACTTTC; CDR3: CASSPQRTGAGANVLTF
D: TRBD2; V: TRBV27; J: TRBJ2-7; size: NA; DNA: TGTGCCAGCAGTTCCAGAACCCCAGGACTAGCGGGAGGTTACGAGCAGTACTTC; CDR3: CASSSRTPGLAGGYEQYF
D: TRBD2; V: TRBV4-3; J: TRBJ2-1; size: NA; DNA: TGCGCCAGCAGCCAAGAGGCGGGGGGCAGGGGTGAGCAGTTCTTC; CDR3: CASSQEAGGRGEQFF
D: TRBD2; V: TRBV5-8; J: TRBJ2-7; size: once; DNA: TGTGCCAGCAGCTTGAGTACTAGCGGGGCCGCCTACGAGCAGTACTTC; CDR3: CASSLSTSGAAYEQYF
D: TRBD2; V: TRBV7-2; J: TRBJ2-2; size: NA; DNA: TGTGCCAGCAGCTTAGTTTTGGGGGAGGGTACCGGGGAGCTGTTTTTT; CDR3: CASSLVLGEGTGELFF
D: TRBD1; V: TRBV7-2; J: TRBJ2-1; size: NA; DNA: TGTGCCAGCAGCCGCCGGGACAGCGCCTTGCACAATGAGCAGTTCTTC; CDR3: CASSRRDSALHNEQFF
D: NA; V: TRBV18; J: TRBJ1-3; size: NA; DNA: TGTGCCAGCTCACCCCTCCAATCAACAGCCGGAAACACCATATATTTT; CDR3: CASSPLQSTAGNTIYF
D: TRBD2; V: TRBV19; J: TRBJ2-1; size: NA; DNA: TGTGCCACTGGAGGACGAACCCTAGCGGGAGGGAATGAGCAGTTCTTC; CDR3: CATGGRTLAGGNEQFF
D: NA; V: TRBV30; J: TRBJ1-3; size: once; DNA: TGTGCCTGGAGTGTACGGGGGGAAGGAAACACCATATATTTT; CDR3: CAWSVRGEGNTIYF
D: NA; V: TRBV29-1; J: TRBJ1-2; size: NA; DNA: TGCAGCGTTTCCAGCCCCATACAGGTTTCCTATGGCTACACCTTC; CDR3: CSVSSPIQVSYGYTF
D: NA; V: TRBV19; J: TRBJ1-2; size: NA; DNA: TGTGCCAGTAGTATAGAGGGCCAGAACCCCTATGGCTACACCTTC; CDR3: CASSIEGQNPYGYTF
D: NA; V: TRBV7-8; J: TRBJ1-4; size: NA; DNA: TGTGCCAGCAGTTTGGGAGGGGCTGGGCGTGAAAAACTGTTTTTT; CDR3: CASSLGGAGREKLFF
D: NA; V: TRBV30; J: TRBJ1-4; size: NA; DNA: TGTGCCTGGAGTGTACTTGGACAGAAAAAAACGGAAAAACTGTTTTTT; CDR3: CAWSVLGQKKTEKLFF
D: TRBD1; V: TRBV19; J: TRBJ1-2; size: NA; DNA: TGTGCCAGTAGTATCTCAGACAGGGTTAACTATGGCTACACCTTC; CDR3: CASSISDRVNYGYTF
D: NA; V: TRBV6-5; J: TRBJ1-1; size: NA; DNA: TGTGCCAGCAGCTACGGTCCGGGGAACACTGAAGCTTTCTTT; CDR3: CASSYGPGNTEAFF
D: NA; V: TRBV7-8; J: TRBJ1-1; size: NA; DNA: TGTGCCAGCAGCTTTCCCCCTAGGGGAACTGAAGCTTTCTTT; CDR3: CASSFPPRGTEAFF
D: NA; V: TRBV29-1; J: TRBJ2-2; size: few; DNA: TGCAGCGTAGCACCTTTTGCGGGCACCGGGGAGCTGTTTTTT; CDR3: CSVAPFAGTGELFF
D: TRBD1; V: TRBV3-1/TRBV3-2; J: TRBJ2-1; size: NA; DNA: TGTGCCAGCAGCCTAAAAACAGGGGGTCTCTACAATGAGCAGTTCTTC; CDR3: CASSLKTGGLYNEQFF
D: NA; V: TRBV11-2; J: TRBJ2-3; size: few; DNA: TGTGCCAGCAGCAAGAGCGGTCCAGATACGCAGTATTTT; CDR3: CASSKSGPDTQYF
D: TRBD1; V: TRBV27; J: TRBJ1-6; size: NA; DNA: TGTGCCAGCAGTTTAGAGAGGGGGACAGGTGTGTCACCCCTCCACTTT; CDR3: CASSLERGTGVSPLHF
D: TRBD1; V: TRBV27; J: TRBJ1-5; size: NA; DNA: TGTGCCAGCAGTTTTCATCGCCAGGGGGGCGGCAATCAGCCCCAGCATTTT; CDR3: CASSFHRQGGGNQPQHF
D: NA; V: TRBV25-1; J: TRBJ1-1; size: NA; DNA: TGTGCCAGCAGTGAGCCAGGCCTTATGAACACTGAAGCTTTCTTT; CDR3: CASSEPGLMNTEAFF
D: TRBD1; V: TRBV6-2/TRBV6-3; J: TRBJ1-1; size: NA; DNA: TGTGCCAGCAGTTACTCGGGACAGGGAACTGAAGCTTTCTTT; CDR3: CASSYSGQGTEAFF
D: NA; V: TRBV7-9; J: TRBJ2-7; size: NA; DNA: TGTGCCAGCAGTCAGGTGGAGGGACAGATCTACGAGCAGTACTTC; CDR3: CASSQVEGQIYEQYF
D: NA; V: TRBV10-3; J: TRBJ2-7; size: NA; DNA: TGTGCCATCAGGGCTGCTAGCGAGGGAGCCGAGCAGTACTTC; CDR3: CAIRAASEGAEQYF
D: TRBD1; V: TRBV3-1/TRBV3-2; J: TRBJ1-1; size: NA; DNA: TGTGCCAGCAGCCAGAGACAGGGGAGGAGGACTGAAGCTTTCTTT; CDR3: CASSQRQGRRTEAFF
D: TRBD2; V: TRBV19; J: TRBJ2-7; size: once; DNA: TGTGCCAGTGGCCCTTTCAGCGGGGGTTTGTACGAGCAGTACTTC; CDR3: CASGPFSGGLYEQYF
D: TRBD1; V: TRBV9; J: TRBJ2-3; size: NA; DNA: TGTGCCAGCAGCGGACGACAGGGGGGCGCAGATACGCAGTATTTT; CDR3: CASSGRQGGADTQYF
D: NA; V: TRBV7-2; J: TRBJ2-2; size: NA; DNA: TGTGCCAGCAGCCAGACAGCTAACACCGGGGAGCTGTTTTTT; CDR3: CASSQTANTGELFF
D: TRBD1; V: TRBV7-9; J: TRBJ1-2; size: NA; DNA: TGTGCCAGCAGCTTAGCAGGACAGGGGAATGGCTACACCTTC; CDR3: CASSLAGQGNGYTF
D: NA; V: TRBV7-2; J: TRBJ1-1; size: NA; DNA: TGTGCCAGCAGCTTAGGGGTAGGGGTCGCTTTCTTT; CDR3: CASSLGVGVAFF
D: TRBD2; V: TRBV7-2; J: TRBJ2-2; size: NA; DNA: TGTGCCAGCAGCTTAGCGGGACTAGTTGGCAGAGCCGGGGAGCTGTTTTTT; CDR3: CASSLAGLVGRAGELFF
D: TRBD1; V: TRBV6-5; J: TRBJ1-6; size: NA; DNA: TGTGCCAGCACCAGGGACAGGGGGAATTCACCCCTCCACTTT; CDR3: CASTRDRGNSPLHF
D: NA; V: TRBV4-3; J: TRBJ1-1; size: few; DNA: TGCGCCAGCAGCCAAGCCGCCGGTACTGAAGCTTTCTTT; CDR3: CASSQAAGTEAFF
D: TRBD2; V: TRBV14; J: TRBJ2-1; size: NA; DNA: TGTGCCAGCAGCCACCTACTAGCGGGAGGCTACAATGAGCAGTTCTTC; CDR3: CASSHLLAGGYNEQFF
D: TRBD1; V: TRBV15; J: TRBJ2-5; size: once; DNA: TGTGCCACCAGCACCGGACGTCCGGGACAGGGTACAGAGACCCAGTACTTC; CDR3: CATSTGRPGQGTETQYF
D: TRBD1; V: TRBV5-5; J: TRBJ1-2; size: NA; DNA: TGTGCCAGCAGCTCGGACAGGGGGAGGTATGGCTACACCTTC; CDR3: CASSSDRGRYGYTF
D: NA; V: TRBV6-2/TRBV6-3; J: TRBJ1-5; size: NA; DNA: TGTGCCAGCAGCGACGGGGGGCGATCCCGAGGGCAGCCCCAGCATTTT; CDR3: CASSDGGRSRGQPQHF